A single sample is the source of the 15 T cell receptor beta chains below, sequenced in a study of T cells after posttransplantation cyclophosphamide. Busulfan-fludarabine conditioning, marrow transplant, and cyclophosphamide on days +3 and +4 were administered. Using immunoSEQ multiplex PCR, the repertoire was profiled, and TCRdb retains in-frame clones only, with some absent. The sample carries around 2,000 clones, almost 70% recorded once. Here the sequenced sample was PBMCs, taken after allogeneic stem cell transplant with posttransplant cyclophosphamide. Receptors were obtained from a male patient aged 55-69 years who received an allogeneic stem cell transplant from a related donor and was CMV-positive. The graft donor may account for some of the T cells.

The chain couples TRBV11-2 to TRBJ2-1; 10 bases line up with TRBD2. Germline CDR1 SGHAT, CDR2 FQNNGV. With 5 bases clipped from V and 5 bases from J, the junction kept 6 bases outside the gene matches. CDR3 size: 15 residues. The chain's CDR3 is CASSARLAGNNEQFF. The CDR3 DNA reads as TGTGCCAGCAGCGCACGACTAGCGGGCAACAATGAGCAGTTCTTC.

The V gene is TRBV19, the J gene TRBJ1-2, with unresolved D. The CDR3 contains 14 residues. V lost 0 bases and J 0 bases, leaving 5 bases between the germline ends. CDR1 LNHDA and CDR2 SQIVND come from the germline V gene (reference sequence). CDR3 in amino acids: CASSIDSSNYGYTF. CDR3 sequence (DNA): TGTGCCAGTAGTATAGACAGTTCTAACTATGGCTACACCTTC.

J is TRBJ1-5 and V is TRBV18, with 8 bases aligning to TRBD1. Germline V gene lookup returns CDR1 KGHSH and CDR2 LQKENI. The junction had 5 bases not matched to a gene; V was cut back by 0 bases and J by 1 base. The CDR3 covers 17 residues. The CDR3 sequence: CASSPPGAGGSNQPQHF. The CDR3 nucleotides are TGTGCCAGCTCACCACCGGGGGCAGGGGGCAGCAATCAGCCCCAGCATTTT.

This clone came up a few times. The chain uses TRBV10-3 and TRBJ1-6; no firm D call. V was cut by 2 bases and J by 6 bases, with 8 bases left in between. Per the germline V gene, CDR1 is ENHRY and CDR2 is SYGVKD. CDR3 length: 14 residues. The CDR3 is CAISEGQSNSPLHF. CDR3 nucleotides: TGTGCCATCAGTGAGGGGCAGTCTAATTCACCCCTCCACTTT.

The chain couples TRBV18 to TRBJ1-1; TRBD1 agrees at 10 bases. Germline V CDR1 and CDR2: KGHSH, LQKENI. This CDR3 is built from 16 residues. The V and J ends lost 2 bases and 1 base, in that order; junction bases with no gene match: 4. The CDR3 protein is CASSPGTGVRNTEAFF. In DNA, the CDR3 is TGTGCCAGCTCACCAGGGACAGGGGTACGGAACACTGAAGCTTTCTTT.

There are a few counts of this clone. The chain couples TRBV7-9 to TRBJ1-3; D is perhaps TRBD1 (6 bases). V lost 8 bases and J 2 bases, leaving 13 bases between the germline ends. CDR3 length: 14 amino acids. Germline V CDR1 and CDR2: SEHNR, FQNEAQ (reference sequence). The CDR3 DNA is TGTGCCAGCGGGGACATGAGGACTGGAAACACCATATATTTT. It codes for CASGDMRTGNTIYF.

This chain uses TRBV19 with TRBJ2-1; 7 nucleotides match TRBD1. V lost 5 bases and J lost 6; bases outside the gene matches: 7. Germline CDR1 reads LNHDA; CDR2 reads SQIVND (reference sequence). The CDR3 covers 14 residues. Written as DNA, the CDR3 is TGTGCCAGTAGTTCGTGGACAGGTAGCAATGAGCAGTTCTTC. Translated, it gives CASSSWTGSNEQFF.

The rearrangement joins TRBV2 to TRBJ2-2; tentative D call: TRBD1 (5 bases). V was cut by 7 bases and J by 0 bases, with 12 bases left in between. Germline V gene data show CDR1 as SNHLY and CDR2 as FYNNEI. The CDR3 has 15 residues. The CDR3 is CASNGHYSNTGELFF. The CDR3 DNA reads as TGTGCCAGCAACGGACATTACTCGAACACCGGGGAGCTGTTTTTT.

V and J are TRBV7-3 and TRBJ2-1; TRBD2 aligns across 13 bases. J lost 8 bases, V lost 5 bases, and 6 bases had no gene match. Germline lookup yields CDR1 SGHTA and CDR2 FQGTGA. CDR3 length: 15 amino acids. CDR3 sequence (DNA): TGTGCCAGCAGCCCACTAGCGGGAGGGAGGGATGAGCAGTTCTTC. It encodes CASSPLAGGRDEQFF.

The chain recombines TRBV5-6 with TRBJ2-7; 8 nucleotides match TRBD1. From germline, CDR1 is SGHDT and CDR2 YYEEEE. V was pared by 6 bases and J by 5 bases, with 7 bases of the junction left unmatched. This CDR3 comprises 13 residues. The CDR3 spells CASTKDRGHEQYF. The CDR3 DNA reads as TGTGCCAGCACCAAAGACAGGGGCCACGAGCAGTACTTC.

The chain couples TRBV5-6 to TRBJ2-2; perhaps TRBD2 as D (6 bases). The CDR3 is 14 residues long. V gave up 0 bases and J gave up 8 bases, with 11 bases separating them. Germline CDR1 reads SGHDT; CDR2 reads YYEEEE. The CDR3 DNA sequence: TGTGCCAGCAGCTTGGCCGCGGGAATGGGGGAGCTGTTTTTT. Its protein is CASSLAAGMGELFF.

This rearrangement joins TRBV10-3 to TRBJ1-6, with 7 bases matching TRBD1. Germline V gives CDR1 ENHRY, CDR2 SYGVKD. The V and J ends lost 0 bases and 9 bases, in that order; junction bases with no gene match: 2. The CDR3 runs 14 residues. The CDR3 loop reads CAISESGQISPLHF. DNA of the CDR3: TGTGCCATCAGTGAGTCGGGACAGATTTCACCCCTCCACTTT.

This clone was seen only a few times. This chain connects TRBV27 to TRBJ2-7; no definite D call. V lost 6 bases and J lost 4, with 7 bases in between. The CDR3 contains 11 residues. Germline loops: CDR1 MNHEY, CDR2 SMNVEV (reference sequence). The CDR3 sequence: CASSVSYEQYF. The CDR3 DNA follows: TGTGCCAGCAGCGTTTCTTACGAGCAGTACTTC.

The chain is built from TRBV30 and TRBJ2-4, with TRBD2 as a possible D gene (6 bases). CDR3 length equals 13 residues. V shed 3 bases and J shed 7 bases, with 13 bases lying between them. Germline V lookup: CDR1 GTSNPN, CDR2 SVGIG (reference sequence). The DNA of the CDR3 is TGTGCCTGGAGCGGGATGACTAGGAACATTCAGTACTTC. Its protein is CAWSGMTRNIQYF.

The chain combines TRBV7-6 with TRBJ2-5; no definite D call. Germline CDR1 reads SGHVS; CDR2 reads FNYEAQ. Trimming cost V 6 bases and J 4 bases, with 9 bases left between them. The CDR3 is made up of 12 amino acids. The CDR3 reads CASSLSGETQYF. CDR3 nucleotides: TGTGCCAGCAGTCTATCGGGAGAGACCCAGTACTTC.